The 32 T cell receptor beta chains given below trace back to one sample, sequenced in a study of T cell responses to AZD1222 COVID-19 vaccine. The table came from immunoSEQ multiplex PCR; TCRdb's copy has only in-frame clones and leaves some out. The repertoire includes about 170,000 clones, around nine tenths of them detected once, and around 1% sits in the top ten. The sequencing here drew on peripheral blood, taken 28 days after the second AZD1222 dose. Every receptor here comes from an adult who received the AZD1222 COVID-19 vaccine.

This chain joins TRBV7-7 and TRBJ2-2, with D possibly being TRBD1 (5 bases). This CDR3 is 17 amino acids long. CDR1 is SSHAT, CDR2 FNYEAQ, per germline (reference sequence). Trimming stripped 1 base from V and 2 bases from J, with 14 bases between. The CDR3 nucleotides are TGTGCCAGCAGCTTAGAATCAGGGTTATCAAACACCGGGGAGCTGTTTTTT. It is translated as CASSLESGLSNTGELFF. The whole variable domain, filled in from reference TRBV7-7 and TRBJ2-2, reads GAGVSQSPRYKVTKRGQDVTLRCDPISSHATLYWYQQALGQGPEFLTYFNYEAQPDKSGLPSDRFSAERPEGSISTLTIQRTEQRDSAMYRCASSLESGLSNTGELFFGEGSRLTVL.

This clone appeared a few times. This sequence joins TRBV18 and TRBJ1-3; a possible D gene is TRBD1 (6 bases). Trimming took 2 bases from V and 2 from J, leaving 13 bases between them. The CDR3 contains 16 residues. Germline V CDR1 and CDR2: KGHSH, LQKENI. The CDR3: CASSPIPGAAGNTIYF. The CDR3, as DNA: TGTGCCAGCTCACCAATTCCGGGGGCGGCTGGAAACACCATATATTTT.

The chain joins TRBV21-1 to TRBJ1-6; the D segment call TRBD1 is taken from the table without a DNA check. TRBV21-1 is a listed pseudogene. This CDR3 region has 16 residues. In DNA, the CDR3 is TGTGCCAGCAGCTCCCGGGACAGGGCTTCCGTAGGGCCCCTCCACTTT. Its translation is CASSSRDRASVGPLHF.

This clone was seen only once. The chain is built from TRBV6-1 and TRBJ1-5; weak D call: TRBD1 (6 bases). Looked up from germline, CDR1 is MNHNS and CDR2 is SASEGT. CDR3 length equals 16 residues. Trimming shortened V by 2 bases and J by 4 bases, and 15 bases separated the two germline ends. CDR3 loop: CASSEIGGFGNQPQHF. The CDR3 coding sequence is TGTGCCAGCAGTGAAATAGGGGGTTTTGGAAATCAGCCCCAGCATTTT.

The rearrangement uses TRBV4-2 and TRBJ1-1; no clear D gene. CDR3 length: 15 amino acids. CDR1 is LGHNA, CDR2 YNFKEQ, per germline. V was clipped by 1 base and J by 0 bases, with 9 bases between them. The CDR3 reads CASSQGRHLNTEAFF. The CDR3 nucleotides read TGTGCCAGCAGCCAAGGGAGACACTTGAACACTGAAGCTTTCTTT.

The chain joins TRBV2 to TRBJ2-1, with 7 bases lining up with TRBD2. The J segment lost 0 bases and the V segment lost 7 bases, leaving 6 bases of the junction unmatched. This CDR3 has 15 amino acids. CDR1 is SNHLY, CDR2 FYNNEI, per germline. The CDR3 bases are TGTGCCAGCACTCGAACGGGGGGCTCCTACAATGAGCAGTTCTTC. It is translated as CASTRTGGSYNEQFF.

The V call is TRBV29-1, the J call TRBJ2-7; tentatively, D is TRBD1 (5 bases). The CDR3 spans 14 residues. Germline CDR1 reads SQVTM; CDR2 reads ANQGSEA. Between the trimmed V and J ends, which lost 4 bases and 0 bases, there was a span of 13 bases. Here the CDR3 DNA reads TGCAGCGTTGCCTTGGACATGCCCTCCTACGAGCAGTACTTC. Translating it yields CSVALDMPSYEQYF.

The chain is built from TRBV29-1 and TRBJ2-7; TRBD1 matches 9 bases. The germline gives CDR1 SQVTM, CDR2 ANQGSEA. This CDR3 is 16 amino acids long. Losses at the gene ends were 1 base for V and 5 bases for J; bases not matched to a gene: 12. The CDR3 here is CSVEGGTGRFDHEQYF. The CDR3 region has the DNA TGCAGCGTTGAAGGTGGGACAGGGAGGTTTGACCACGAGCAGTACTTC.

The V call is TRBV11-2, the J call TRBJ2-7; the D gene is possibly TRBD2 (6 bases). V lost 0 bases, J lost 1 base, and 10 bases lay in between. The CDR3 is made up of 15 amino acids. Germline assignment: CDR1 SGHAT and CDR2 FQNNGV. CDR3 DNA sequence: TGTGCCAGCAGCTTAGAGGCCGGGAGTTCCTACGAGCAGTACTTC. This sequence encodes CASSLEAGSSYEQYF.

Details on this clone: The same CDR3 is also encoded by other DNA sequences in this sample. This chain uses TRBV5-4 with TRBJ1-1; 7 nucleotides align to TRBD1. The CDR3 has 13 amino acids. The J segment lost 4 bases and the V segment lost 1 base, leaving 1 base of the junction unmatched. Germline loops: CDR1 SGHNT, CDR2 YYREEE (reference sequence). This CDR3 is CASSLQGGTEAFF. The CDR3 nucleotides are TGTGCCAGCAGCTTGCAGGGGGGCACTGAAGCTTTCTTT.

The rearrangement uses TRBV5-1 and TRBJ2-5; D tentatively reads TRBD1 or TRBD2 (6 bases each). V was cut by 4 bases and J by 3 bases, with 16 bases left in between. From germline, CDR1 is SGHRS and CDR2 YFSETQ. This CDR3 contains 15 residues. The CDR3 protein is CASSPGGGAEETQYF. In DNA form, the CDR3 reads TGCGCCAGCAGCCCTGGGGGCGGGGCCGAAGAGACCCAGTACTTC.

The chain carries TRBV7-9 and TRBJ2-2; D is perhaps TRBD1 (5 bases). This CDR3 has 13 amino acids. Germline-derived CDR1 and CDR2 are SEHNR and FQNEAQ (reference sequence). V was pared by 4 bases and J by 7 bases, with 10 bases between. Written as DNA, the CDR3 is TGTGCCAGCAGCTCAGGACAATACGGGGAGCTGTTTTTT. It specifies CASSSGQYGELFF.

The chain links TRBV4-2 to TRBJ1-2, with D possibly being TRBD1 (5 bases). V lost 0 bases to trimming and J lost 4 bases, with 9 bases between them. This CDR3 has 14 amino acids. The germline gives CDR1 LGHNA, CDR2 YNFKEQ. CDR3 residues: CASSQEGGLYGYTF. The CDR3 DNA reads TGTGCCAGCAGCCAAGAGGGGGGTCTCTATGGCTACACCTTC.

The chain uses TRBV18 and TRBJ1-1, with a possible D match to TRBD1 (6 bases). Germline loops: CDR1 KGHSH, CDR2 LQKENI. This CDR3 contains 12 residues. Trimming removed 2 bases from V and 11 bases from J, with 12 bases in between. CDR3 amino acids: CASSPSGAGAFF. Written as DNA, the CDR3 is TGTGCCAGCTCACCATCGGGGGCCGGGGCTTTCTTT.

The chain is built from TRBV4-1 and TRBJ1-2, with D possibly being TRBD1 (6 bases). V was clipped by 1 base and J by 4 bases, with 16 bases between them. The germline V gene has CDR1 MGHRA and CDR2 YSYEKL. CDR3 length: 16 residues. The CDR3 DNA is TGCGCCAGCAGCCAAGGGACAGCCCTTCGGGGCTATGGCTACACCTTC. Protein: CASSQGTALRGYGYTF.

The chain has TRBV11-2 and TRBJ2-5; D perhaps matches TRBD2 (7 bases). Germline V gives CDR1 SGHAT, CDR2 FQNNGV. V gave up 7 bases and J gave up 5 bases, with 29 bases separating them. The CDR3 consists of 18 residues. In DNA, the CDR3 is TGTGCCAGCACCCCTGGAGGGGAGGGGGGCCCCTTCCGGGAGACCCAGTACTTC. Its translation is CASTPGGEGGPFRETQYF.

V is TRBV7-9 and J is TRBJ2-7; D possibly corresponds to TRBD1 (5 bases). The germline gives CDR1 SEHNR, CDR2 FQNEAQ (reference sequence). The V and J ends lost 6 bases and 5 bases respectively, with 14 bases between them. The CDR3 is 13 amino acids. The CDR3 protein is CASRPGQGHEQYF. CDR3 bases: TGTGCCAGCAGGCCTGGCCAGGGTCACGAGCAGTACTTC.

V and J are TRBV5-1 and TRBJ2-7; D is perhaps TRBD1 or TRBD2 (5 bases each). The CDR3 contains 14 residues. CDR1 SGHRS and CDR2 YFSETQ come from the germline V gene. V gave up 1 base and J gave up 3 bases, with 11 bases separating them. The CDR3 reads CASSLTGRNYEQYF. The CDR3 bases are TGCGCCAGCAGCTTGACGGGACGGAACTACGAGCAGTACTTC.

The chain carries TRBV10-1 and TRBJ1-4; the match to TRBD1 covers 11 bases. CDR1 WNHNN and CDR2 SYGVQD come from the germline V gene (reference sequence). V dropped 6 bases and J dropped 0; count of bases not matched to a gene: 6. The CDR3 runs to 17 residues. CDR3 residues: CASRPGQGVPTNEKLFF. CDR3 DNA: TGCGCCAGCAGACCGGGACAGGGGGTCCCAACTAATGAAAAACTGTTTTTT.

This chain joins TRBV11-2 and TRBJ1-2; D remains unclear. Germline CDR1 and CDR2: SGHAT and FQNNGV. The V end lost 6 bases, the J end lost 0 bases, and 14 bases lay between the germline ends. The CDR3 covers 15 residues. CDR3 sequence reads: CASRTPGRSNYGYTF. Here the CDR3 DNA reads TGTGCCAGCAGGACCCCGGGCAGATCTAACTATGGCTACACCTTC. Complete variable domain (other parts from reference TRBV11-2 and TRBJ1-2): EAGVAQSPRYKIIEKRQSVAFWCNPISGHATLYWYQQILGQGPKLLIQFQNNGVVDDSQLPKDRFSAERLKGVDSTLKIQPAKLEDSAVYLCASRTPGRSNYGYTFGSGTRLTVV.

The rearrangement joins TRBV27 to TRBJ1-2; maybe TRBD1 (5 bases). The V end lost 0 bases, the J end lost 2 bases, and 10 bases lay between the germline ends. Germline CDR1 is MNHEY and CDR2 is SMNVEV (reference sequence). This CDR3 contains 15 residues. The CDR3 DNA reads TGTGCCAGCAGTTTATCGGCAAGACAGAACTATGGCTACACCTTC. Its protein product is CASSLSARQNYGYTF.

By share, this clone counts as medium-sized (0.01 to 0.1%). J is TRBJ2-2 and V is TRBV6-1; 7 nucleotides agree with TRBD2. The CDR3 is 16 amino acids. The germline gives CDR1 MNHNS, CDR2 SASEGT. With 3 bases clipped from V and 1 base from J, the junction kept 5 bases outside the gene matches. The DNA of the CDR3 is TGTGCCAGCAGTGACGCGCGGGGGAAGAACACCGGGGAGCTGTTTTTT. Protein: CASSDARGKNTGELFF.

The V call is TRBV30, the J call TRBJ1-2; the match to TRBD1 covers 8 bases. This CDR3 comprises 15 residues. The V gene's germline CDR1 is GTSNPN and CDR2 SVGIG (reference sequence). V was pared by 0 bases and J by 4 bases, with 7 bases of the junction left unmatched. The CDR3 nucleotides read TGTGCCTGGAGTGTAAGTGGGGACAGGAGCTATGGCTACACCTTC. Protein: CAWSVSGDRSYGYTF.

V usage is TRBV4-1 and J usage is TRBJ1-2; D might be TRBD1 (5 bases). Trimming shortened V by 3 bases and J by 6 bases, and 11 bases separated the two germline ends. The CDR3 runs 13 residues. Germline loops: CDR1 MGHRA, CDR2 YSYEKL. The CDR3 spells CASSHGGMDGYTF. In DNA form, the CDR3 reads TGCGCCAGCAGCCATGGGGGGATGGATGGCTACACCTTC.

V usage is TRBV19 and J usage is TRBJ2-3; the match to TRBD1 covers 9 bases. Unmatched junction bases numbered 6, after V lost 3 bases and J lost 2 bases. CDR3 size: 16 residues. Germline CDR1 and CDR2: LNHDA and SQIVND (reference sequence). CDR3 amino acids: CASSMGQGGFTDTQYF. CDR3 bases: TGTGCCAGTAGTATGGGACAGGGAGGATTCACAGATACGCAGTATTTT.

V gene TRBV6-1 combines with J gene TRBJ1-5; D is undetermined. Germline V gene data show CDR1 as MNHNS and CDR2 as SASEGT. The CDR3 covers 12 residues. V lost 6 bases and J 7 bases, leaving 10 bases between the germline ends. The DNA for the CDR3 is TGTGCCAGCAGCCTTCAAGGCCAGCCCCAGCATTTT. Encoded protein: CASSLQGQPQHF.

For the CDR3, the DNA is TGTGCCAGCAGCCAAGCTTCCGCAGGGTTTAGTGAAGCTTTCTTT. Amino acid sequence: CASSQASAGFSEAFF. This chain connects TRBV14 to TRBJ1-1; weak D call: TRBD1 (5 bases). The CDR3 consists of 15 residues. The germline V gene has CDR1 SGHDN and CDR2 FVKESK. Trimming took off 1 base at V and 7 bases at J, with 16 bases between the two ends.

This clone has just a few counts. The chain employs TRBV2 and TRBJ2-2; 9 bases are shared with TRBD2. V lost 2 bases to trimming and J lost 3 bases; unmatched junction nucleotides: 10. The CDR3 sequence is 18 residues long. Germline loops: CDR1 SNHLY, CDR2 FYNNEI. As DNA, the CDR3 is TGTGCCAGCAGTGAACTCACCGTAGCGGGGGAGGACACCGGGGAGCTGTTTTTT. It specifies CASSELTVAGEDTGELFF.

A few counts support this clone. The chain uses TRBV6-1 and TRBJ1-2; no clear D. Germline-derived CDR1 and CDR2 are MNHNS and SASEGT. V lost 2 bases, J lost 5 bases, and 18 bases lay in between. The length of the CDR3 is 16 residues. This CDR3 is CASSENPELLFYGYTF. The CDR3 DNA sequence: TGTGCCAGCAGTGAAAATCCAGAACTACTATTTTATGGCTACACCTTC.

The chain has TRBV7-9 and TRBJ2-1; unclear D gene. Germline V gene data show CDR1 as SEHNR and CDR2 as FQNEAQ (reference sequence). This CDR3 contains 15 residues. Trimming removed 7 bases from V and 0 bases from J, with 13 bases in between. The CDR3 bases are TGTGCCAGCACCTCAAGACTCGACTCCTACAATGAGCAGTTCTTC. Encoded protein: CASTSRLDSYNEQFF.

The V gene is TRBV5-5, the J gene TRBJ1-1; 7 nucleotides match TRBD1. V lost 4 bases and J lost 0; bases outside the gene matches: 6. CDR1 and CDR2 (germline): SGHKS, YYEKEE (reference sequence). This CDR3 has 15 residues. CDR3 sequence: CASSTRQGVNTEAFF. The CDR3 nucleotides read TGTGCCAGCAGCACAAGACAGGGTGTGAACACTGAAGCTTTCTTT.

The genes are TRBV27 and TRBJ2-5, with 7 positions matching TRBD1. Germline lookup yields CDR1 MNHEY and CDR2 SMNVEV (reference sequence). CDR3 size: 14 residues. Trimming cost V 5 bases and J 5 bases; bases outside gene matches: 8. CDR3 sequence: CASSPRQGIETQYF. The CDR3 DNA reads TGTGCCAGCAGTCCACGACAGGGCATTGAGACCCAGTACTTC.